This T cell receptor beta chain was profiled in a study of T cell repertoires in cytomegalovirus infection. Study in general: Recently identified HLA-C-restricted CMV epitopes were among the peptides used. Carrying CMV and the relevant HLA type showed in public TCR beta signatures.

For this clonotype: The antigen is not known.

TCRdb reanalysed the reads using MiXCR and keeps one entry per CDR3 protein. Of about 110,000 distinct CDR3 sequences listed, about 30% are singletons. V shed 3 bases, J shed 3 bases, and the junction held 3 bases outside the gene matches. This CDR3 comprises 14 residues. Germline V CDR1 and CDR2: SGHKS, YYEKEE (reference sequence). General study results and limits: Totalled public TCR beta family frequency picked out people who carried CMV plus the relevant HLA. It was HLA-C-restricted CMV-specific TCR beta clonotypes that dominated the response ex vivo.

The receptor comes from a human donor in good health (CMV status not recorded). Some clones in this sample may be carry-over from other donors' samples. The specimen was CD8+ T cells from cultured PBMCs, collected from culture after CMV antigen stimulation. The gene calls are TRBV5-5 and TRBJ1-2; 9 bases are a match to TRBD1. For the CDR3, the DNA is TGTGCCAGCAGCTATGGACAGGGGTACTATGGCTACACCTTC. It translates to CASSYGQGYYGYTF.